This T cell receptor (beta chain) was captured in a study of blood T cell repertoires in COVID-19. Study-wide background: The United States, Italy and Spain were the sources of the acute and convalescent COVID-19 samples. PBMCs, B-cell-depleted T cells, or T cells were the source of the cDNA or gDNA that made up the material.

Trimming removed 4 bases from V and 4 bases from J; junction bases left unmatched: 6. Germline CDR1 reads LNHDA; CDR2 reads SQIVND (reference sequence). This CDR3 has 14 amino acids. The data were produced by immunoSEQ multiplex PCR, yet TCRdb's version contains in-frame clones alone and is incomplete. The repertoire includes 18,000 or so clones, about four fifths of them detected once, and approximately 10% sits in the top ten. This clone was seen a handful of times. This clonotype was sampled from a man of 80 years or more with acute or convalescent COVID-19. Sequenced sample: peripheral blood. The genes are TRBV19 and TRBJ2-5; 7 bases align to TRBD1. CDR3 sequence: CASSTTGRSETQYF. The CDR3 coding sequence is TGTGCCAGTAGTACGACAGGGAGATCAGAGACCCAGTACTTC.